This T cell receptor (beta chain) was identified in a study of early T cells in non-severe SARS-CoV-2 infection. On the study more broadly: Sequencing input comprised bulk RNA from unsorted whole blood; chain pairing was not available. Whole-study findings and limits: Private and CD4 specificities were missed by VDJdb matching, skewed to anti-spike CD8.

Each single cDNA molecule received a unique molecular identifier. TCRdb passed the 5' RACE reads through MiXCR, listing each CDR3 protein once. The sample records approximately 33,000 distinct CDR3 sequences, around 5% being singletons. V was clipped by 5 bases and J by 4 bases, with 9 bases between them. The CDR3 is made up of 12 amino acids. CDR1 and CDR2 from the germline V gene are SGDLS and YYNGEE. As for this clonotype: Its antigen remains unidentified.

The V call is TRBV9, the J call TRBJ2-5; D not resolved. This TCR derives from an adult who was a healthcare worker with PCR-confirmed SARS-CoV-2 infection or an uninfected control (not recorded which). Sequencing input: whole blood. CDR3 in amino acids: CASSSHAETQYF. The CDR3 bases are TGTGCCAGCAGTTCCCACGCAGAGACCCAGTACTTC. Supplemented by reference TRBV9 and TRBJ2-5, the full variable domain reads DSGVTQTPKHLITATGQRVTLRCSPRSGDLSVYWYQQSLDQGLQFLIQYYNGEERAKGNILERFSAQQFPDLHSELNLSSLELGDSALYFCASSSHAETQYFGPGTRLLVL.